Listed below are T cell receptor beta chains from one sample, sequenced in a study of shared clonotypes between healthy human individuals. The protocol was immunoSEQ multiplex PCR, while the TCRdb copy is restricted to in-frame clones and leaves out a portion. The table has about 1 million clones, around 82% seen once. The specimen sequenced was memory CD4+ T cells from PBMCs. Every receptor here comes from a man between 18 and 35 years old in good health. Some clones in this sample may be carry-over from other donors' samples. Each CDR3 is given with its conserved first and last residue. The order of the fields is J gene, CDR3 length, V gene, clone size, D gene, CDR3 DNA, CDR3 protein. A D gene is named only where the DNA matches it firmly. Expanded clones are given a class, and other clones once, few, many or no size at all.

TRBJ1-2 13 TRBV6-5 NA NA TGTGCCAGCAGTTACTCCATGGGGAATGGCTACACCTTC CASSYSMGNGYTF
TRBJ2-7 14 TRBV27 NA NA TGTGCCAGCAGTTTACGGGACCGCCCCTCCGAGCAGTACTTC CASSLRDRPSEQYF
TRBJ1-5 14 TRBV28 once NA TGTGCCAGCAACAAACAAAGGGGAAATCAGCCCCAGCATTTT CASNKQRGNQPQHF
TRBJ1-1 11 TRBV5-6 few TRBD1 TGTGCCAGCAGCACGACAGGGTCGAGGTTCTTT CASSTTGSRFF
TRBJ2-6 13 TRBV7-2 NA NA TGTGCCAGCAGCTTCTCTGGGGCCAACGTCCTGACTTTC CASSFSGANVLTF
TRBJ1-2 13 TRBV6-5 many TRBD1 TGTGCCAGCAGTTCCGGGACAGGCCGGGGCTACACCTTC CASSSGTGRGYTF
TRBJ2-1 14 TRBV5-1 once TRBD2 TGCGCCACGAGCCGCGGGAGCTCCTACAATGAGCAGTTCTTC CATSRGSSYNEQFF
TRBJ1-2 15 TRBV5-1 NA TRBD1 TGCGCCAGCAGCGAAACGACAGGGGGCGGTTGGGGCTACACCTTC CASSETTGGGWGYTF
TRBJ1-1 13 TRBV18 NA NA TGTGCCAGCTCGGTAGGACGGAACACTGAAGCTTTCTTT CASSVGRNTEAFF
TRBJ2-2 16 TRBV19 NA NA TGTGCCAGTAGTATAGATCGGGCAGGGAGGATCGGGGAGCTGTTTTTT CASSIDRAGRIGELFF
TRBJ2-1 16 TRBV23-1 NA TRBD2 TGCGCCAGCAGTCAAGCCACCGGGACTAGCGGTAGCGAGCAGTTCTTC CASSQATGTSGSEQFF
TRBJ2-5 14 TRBV13 many NA TGTGCCAGCAGCCTATCCCGAGGAGCGGAGACCCAGTACTTC CASSLSRGAETQYF
TRBJ1-1 15 TRBV30 NA NA TGTGCCTGGAGGCGACCGGCCTTGGGGGGCACTGAAGCTTTCTTT CAWRRPALGGTEAFF
TRBJ2-3 15 TRBV7-3 NA TRBD2 TGTGCCAGCAGCTCCGGACTAGCGGCCCCGGGTACGCAGTATTTT CASSSGLAAPGTQYF
TRBJ1-2 18 TRBV28 few NA TGTGCCAGCAGTTTATGGGAAAGCCTTCAGGGGCCTAACTATGGCTACACCTTC CASSLWESLQGPNYGYTF
TRBJ1-2 15 TRBV7-3 once NA TGTGCCAGCAGCCCCACCGGGACGGAAAACTATGGCTACACCTTC CASSPTGTENYGYTF
TRBJ1-1 13 TRBV18 NA NA TGTGCCAGCCTCTTGATTGAGGACACTGAAGCTTTCTTT CASLLIEDTEAFF
TRBJ2-7 16 TRBV4-2 NA TRBD2 TGTGCCAGCAGCCAAGAACTAGCGAACCCCTCCTACGAGCAGTACTTC CASSQELANPSYEQYF
TRBJ2-5 14 TRBV9 NA NA TGTGCCAGCAGCGTAGGCTCAGGACAAGAGACCCAGTACTTC CASSVGSGQETQYF
TRBJ2-1 17 TRBV4-1 NA TRBD2 TGCGCCAGCAGCCAAGATCGAAGCGGGAAGTCCTACAATGAGCAGTTCTTC CASSQDRSGKSYNEQFF
TRBJ2-3 14 TRBV2 NA NA TGTGCCAGCAGCGGATCCCATTCCACAGATACGCAGTATTTT CASSGSHSTDTQYF
TRBJ1-5 14 TRBV19 many NA TGTGCCAGTAGTATCGTGGGGGGCCGGCAGCCCCAGCATTTT CASSIVGGRQPQHF
TRBJ2-5 13 TRBV19 few NA TGTGCCAGTACCTCACAGGGAGTGGAGACCCAGTACTTC CASTSQGVETQYF
TRBJ1-4 14 TRBV2 NA NA TGTGCCAGCAGAACCGGGACGGGGGAAAAAAAACTGTTTTTT CASRTGTGEKKLFF
TRBJ2-2 15 TRBV4-3 NA TRBD1 TGCGCCAGCAGCCCAGGACAGGGGGCCACCGGGGAGCTGTTTTTT CASSPGQGATGELFF
TRBJ2-5 16 TRBV7-7 NA NA TGTGCCAGCAGCCATAATTTAGGGGGACAAGAAGAGACCCAGTACTTC CASSHNLGGQEETQYF
TRBJ2-5 14 TRBV5-1 NA NA TGCGCCAGCAGCACAGGACAGAGCCAAGAGACCCAGTACTTC CASSTGQSQETQYF
TRBJ1-2 15 TRBV28 NA TRBD1 TGTGCCAGCAGACAACGGGACAGGACTAACTATGGCTACACCTTC CASRQRDRTNYGYTF
TRBJ1-1 13 TRBV28 NA NA TGTGCCAGCAGCAAAGGACAGTACACTGAAGCTTTCTTT CASSKGQYTEAFF
TRBJ2-5 15 TRBV5-1 few NA TGCGCCAGCAGCTTGGCGGGAACCTCCCAAGAGACCCAGTACTTC CASSLAGTSQETQYF
TRBJ1-2 13 TRBV30 NA NA TGTGCCTGGAGTGTGAACACCAACTATGGCTACACCTTC CAWSVNTNYGYTF
TRBJ2-5 15 TRBV18 NA NA TGTGCCAGCTCACCACAGAGAGTATCGCAAGAGACCCAGTACTTC CASSPQRVSQETQYF
TRBJ1-5 17 TRBV28 few NA TGTGCCAGCAGTTTAGCAGGGGCACAGTATAGCAATCAGCCCCAGCATTTT CASSLAGAQYSNQPQHF
TRBJ1-2 11 TRBV20-1 NA NA TGCAGTGCTGACTTTAACTATGGCTACACCTTC CSADFNYGYTF
TRBJ2-5 14 TRBV28 NA NA TGTGCCAGCAGTTCCCCCGGGGAACAAGAGACCCAGTACTTC CASSSPGEQETQYF
TRBJ2-5 12 TRBV18 once NA TGTGCCAGCTCTCTCGGGGTGTCAGACCAGTACTTC CASSLGVSDQYF
TRBJ2-5 12 TRBV7-6 NA NA TGTGCCAGCAGCTTAGGACTAGAGACCCAGTACTTC CASSLGLETQYF
TRBJ1-2 16 TRBV6-1 NA TRBD1 TGTGCCAGCAGTGCCTCCGGGACAGGAATAGTTAGGGGCTACACCTTC CASSASGTGIVRGYTF
TRBJ2-6 14 TRBV27 NA NA TGTGCCAGCAGTCCCGGAACTGGGGCCAACGTCCTGACTTTC CASSPGTGANVLTF
TRBJ2-7 15 TRBV15 few TRBD2 TGTGCCACCAGCAGAGGGGGGGGTACCCCCTACGAGCAGTACTTC CATSRGGGTPYEQYF
TRBJ2-5 13 TRBV6-5 NA NA TGTGCCAGCAGTTACTTCCTCCAAGAGACCCAGTACTTC CASSYFLQETQYF